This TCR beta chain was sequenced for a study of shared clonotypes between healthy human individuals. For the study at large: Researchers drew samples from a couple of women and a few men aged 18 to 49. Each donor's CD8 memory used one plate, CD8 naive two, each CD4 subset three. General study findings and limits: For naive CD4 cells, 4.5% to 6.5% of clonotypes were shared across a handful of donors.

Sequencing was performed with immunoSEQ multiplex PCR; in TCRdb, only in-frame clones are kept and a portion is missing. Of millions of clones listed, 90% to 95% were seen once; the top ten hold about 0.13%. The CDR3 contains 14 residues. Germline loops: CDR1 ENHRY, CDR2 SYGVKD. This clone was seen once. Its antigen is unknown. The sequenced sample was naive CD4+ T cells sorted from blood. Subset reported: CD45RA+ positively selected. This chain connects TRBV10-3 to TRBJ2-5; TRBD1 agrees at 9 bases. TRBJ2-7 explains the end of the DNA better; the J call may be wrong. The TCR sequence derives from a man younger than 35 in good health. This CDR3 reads CASRSGTGTHEQYF. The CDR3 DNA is TGTGCCTCACGATCCGGGACAGGGACCCACGAGCAGTACTTC.